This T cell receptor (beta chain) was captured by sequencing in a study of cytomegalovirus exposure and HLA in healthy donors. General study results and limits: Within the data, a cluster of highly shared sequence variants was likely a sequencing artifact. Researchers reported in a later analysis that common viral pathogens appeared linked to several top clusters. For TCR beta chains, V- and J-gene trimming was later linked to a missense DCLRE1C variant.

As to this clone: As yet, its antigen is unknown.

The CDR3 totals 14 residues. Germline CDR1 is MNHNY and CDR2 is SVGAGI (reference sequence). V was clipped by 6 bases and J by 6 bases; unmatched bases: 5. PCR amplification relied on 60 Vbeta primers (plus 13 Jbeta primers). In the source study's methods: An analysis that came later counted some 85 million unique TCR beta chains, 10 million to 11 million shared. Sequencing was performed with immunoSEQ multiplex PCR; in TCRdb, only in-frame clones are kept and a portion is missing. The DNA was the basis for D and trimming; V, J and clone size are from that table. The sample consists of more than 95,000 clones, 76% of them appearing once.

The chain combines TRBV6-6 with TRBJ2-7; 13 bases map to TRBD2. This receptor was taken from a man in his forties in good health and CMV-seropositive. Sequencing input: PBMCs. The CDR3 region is CASSPRLAGGEQYF. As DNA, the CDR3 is TGTGCCAGCAGCCCGAGACTAGCGGGAGGCGAGCAGTACTTC.